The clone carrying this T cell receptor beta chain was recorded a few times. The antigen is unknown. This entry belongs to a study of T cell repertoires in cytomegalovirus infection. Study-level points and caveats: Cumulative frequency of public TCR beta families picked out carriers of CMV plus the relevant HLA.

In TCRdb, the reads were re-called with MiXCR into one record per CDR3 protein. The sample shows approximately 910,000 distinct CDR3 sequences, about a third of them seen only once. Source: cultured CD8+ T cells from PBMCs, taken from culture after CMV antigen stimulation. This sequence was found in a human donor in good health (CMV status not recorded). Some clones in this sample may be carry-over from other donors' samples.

CDR3 amino acids: CAISGLAGVYSSYNEQFF. The CDR3 region has the DNA TGTGCCATCAGCGGACTAGCGGGGGTATATAGCTCCTACAATGAGCAGTTCTTC. The V gene is TRBV10-3, the J gene TRBJ2-1, with 13 bases aligning to TRBD2. The CDR3 sequence is 18 residues long. The germline gives CDR1 ENHRY, CDR2 SYGVKD. The V gene end was trimmed by 6 bases and the J gene end by 0 bases; junction bases not matched to a gene: 8.